Listed here are 20 T cell receptor beta chains from one sample, sequenced in a study of blood T cell repertoires in COVID-19. Using immunoSEQ multiplex PCR, the repertoire was profiled, and TCRdb retains in-frame clones only, with some absent. The sample has some 160,000 clones, around 80% seen once; the top ten hold approximately 7.7%. Sequencing input: PBMCs or T cells enriched from blood (not recorded which). All receptors come from a woman aged 45-65 years who had recovered from COVID-19.

The genes are TRBV6-5 and TRBJ2-2; D perhaps matches TRBD1 (5 bases). The germline V and J ends were trimmed by 2 bases and 1 base, with 11 bases remaining between them. Germline-derived CDR1 and CDR2 are MNHEY and SVGAGI. This CDR3 has 16 residues. The CDR3 protein is CASSYTPTGNTGELFF. CDR3 nucleotides: TGTGCCAGCAGTTACACCCCAACAGGGAACACCGGGGAGCTGTTTTTT.

The chain is built from TRBV11-3 and TRBJ2-6; no definite D call. There are 16 residues in the CDR3. V dropped 5 bases and J dropped 0 bases, with 11 bases sitting between them. CDR1 is SGHNT, CDR2 YENEEA, per germline. CDR3: CASSLWSGSGANVLTF. The DNA for the CDR3 is TGTGCCAGCAGCCTCTGGTCCGGCTCTGGGGCCAACGTCCTGACTTTC.

On this clone: The same CDR3 arises from other DNA sequences in this sample as well. This chain joins TRBV5-8 and TRBJ2-3; D is possibly TRBD1 (5 bases). Germline V gene data show CDR1 as SGHTS and CDR2 as YDEGEE. Between the trimmed V and J ends, which lost 0 bases and 1 base, there was a span of 9 bases. The CDR3 is made up of 15 amino acids. The CDR3: CASSLGGAGTDTQYF. The CDR3 bases are TGTGCCAGCAGCTTGGGTGGGGCCGGCACAGATACGCAGTATTTT. Full variable domain (rest looked up from reference TRBV5-8 and TRBJ2-3): EAGVTQSPTHLIKTRGQQATLRCSPISGHTSVYWYQQALGLGLQFLLWYDEGEERNRGNFPPRFSGRQFPNYSSELNVNALELEDSALYLCASSLGGAGTDTQYFGPGTRLTVL.

The V and J genes are TRBV10-2 and TRBJ1-1; possibly TRBD1 for D (5 bases). CDR1 is WSHSY and CDR2 is SAAADI in the germline V gene. This CDR3 contains 14 residues. Trimming pared 7 bases from V and 0 bases from J, leaving 12 bases between. CDR3 protein: CASNRQMMNTEAFF. CDR3 nucleotide sequence: TGCGCCAGCAACCGACAGATGATGAACACTGAAGCTTTCTTT.

This chain links TRBV29-1 with TRBJ2-4, with D perhaps TRBD2 (6 bases). The CDR3 runs 16 residues. The germline V and J ends were trimmed by 7 bases and 5 bases, with 24 bases remaining between them. Germline V gene sequence: CDR1 SQVTM, CDR2 ANQGSEA. CDR3 nucleotide sequence: TGCAGCGCCAGCCCTAAGCCGGGATGGGGGGAAAACATTCAGTACTTC. Protein sequence: CSASPKPGWGENIQYF.

The chain has TRBV4-3 and TRBJ2-5; 10 bases are a match to TRBD2. With 2 bases clipped from V and 2 bases from J, the junction kept 5 bases outside the gene matches. CDR1 and CDR2 (germline): LGHNA, YSLEER. CDR3 size: 16 residues. The CDR3 sequence: CASSQNELAGQETQYF. The CDR3 region has the DNA TGCGCCAGCAGCCAAAACGAACTAGCGGGACAAGAGACCCAGTACTTC.

This chain links TRBV11-3 with TRBJ2-1, with 8 bases fitting TRBD1. CDR1 and CDR2 (germline): SGHNT, YENEEA. After removal of 5 bases from V and 6 bases from J, the junction contained 9 bases not matched to a gene. The CDR3 length is 15 residues. CDR3 region: CASSPGQARSNEQFF. The CDR3 region has the DNA TGTGCCAGCAGCCCGGGACAGGCTCGAAGCAATGAGCAGTTCTTC. The full variable domain, completed using reference TRBV11-3 and TRBJ2-1, is EAGVVQSPRYKIIEKKQPVAFWCNPISGHNTLYWYLQNLGQGPELLIRYENEEAVDDSQLPKDRFSAERLKGVDSTLKIQPAELGDSAVYLCASSPGQARSNEQFFGPGTRLTVL.

The chain has TRBV7-6 and TRBJ2-1; 7 nucleotides align to TRBD1. Losses at the gene ends were 5 bases for V and 9 bases for J; bases not matched to a gene: 13. There are 15 residues in the CDR3. Per germline, CDR1 SGHVS and CDR2 FNYEAQ. CDR3: CASSPGQVSHIEQFF. DNA for the CDR3: TGTGCCAGCAGCCCAGGACAGGTGTCCCACATTGAGCAGTTCTTC.

The chain joins TRBV11-3 to TRBJ1-1; D remains unclear. This CDR3 has 13 residues. Trimming left V 4 bases short and J 1 base short, with 7 bases between. Germline loops: CDR1 SGHNT, CDR2 YENEEA. In DNA form, the CDR3 reads TGTGCCAGCAGCTCTACAGCGAACACTGAAGCTTTCTTT. Translated, it gives CASSSTANTEAFF.

The V call is TRBV5-5, the J call TRBJ2-7, with D possibly being TRBD1 (5 bases). This CDR3 is 12 amino acids long. The V gene's germline CDR1 is SGHKS and CDR2 YYEKEE (reference sequence). The V gene lost 3 bases and the J gene lost 12 bases, with 16 bases spanning the gap. The CDR3 is CASSSTDRGRYF. The DNA of the CDR3 is TGTGCCAGCAGCTCGACTGACAGAGGACGGTACTTC.

This chain uses TRBV2 with TRBJ2-7; 15 nucleotides agree with TRBD2. Losses at the gene ends were 8 bases for V and 4 bases for J; bases not matched to a gene: 3. There are 14 residues in the CDR3. Germline V gene data show CDR1 as SNHLY and CDR2 as FYNNEI. CDR3 sequence: CASGTSGGPYEQYF. DNA of the CDR3: TGTGCCAGCGGGACTAGCGGGGGGCCATACGAGCAGTACTTC. Full variable domain (remainder filled in from reference TRBV2 and TRBJ2-7): EPEVTQTPSHQVTQMGQEVILRCVPISNHLYFYWYRQILGQKVEFLVSFYNNEISEKSEIFDDQFSVERPDGSNFTLKIRSTKLEDSAMYFCASGTSGGPYEQYFGPGTRLTVT.

The chain's CDR3 is CASRWGGSYNEQFF. CDR3 coding DNA: TGTGCCAGTAGATGGGGGGGGTCCTACAATGAGCAGTTCTTC. V usage is TRBV19 and J usage is TRBJ2-1; TRBD2 aligns across 7 bases. CDR1 and CDR2 from the germline V gene are LNHDA and SQIVND (reference sequence). The CDR3 is 14 amino acids. The V gene end was trimmed by 6 bases and the J gene end by 1 base; junction bases not matched to a gene: 3. Full variable domain (missing parts from reference TRBV19 and TRBJ2-1): DGGITQSPKYLFRKEGQNVTLSCEQNLNHDAMYWYRQDPGQGLRLIYYSQIVNDFQKGDIAEGYSVSREKKESFPLTVTSAQKNPTAFYLCASRWGGSYNEQFFGPGTRLTVL.

The chain combines TRBV20-1 with TRBJ2-7, with 9 bases matching TRBD2. With 3 bases clipped from V and 6 bases from J, the junction kept 18 bases outside the gene matches. This CDR3 is 17 amino acids long. Germline V CDR1 and CDR2: DFQATT, SNEGSKA (reference sequence). The CDR3 nucleotides are TGCAGTGCTAGTAACAGAGGCCGGCCTAGCGGGAAACCCGAGCAGTACTTC. Translation gives CSASNRGRPSGKPEQYF.

The rearrangement joins TRBV5-5 to TRBJ2-1; 7 nucleotides match TRBD2. V shed 1 base, J shed 6 bases, and the junction held 7 bases outside the gene matches. Germline V lookup: CDR1 SGHKS, CDR2 YYEKEE (reference sequence). The length of the CDR3 is 15 residues. CDR3 sequence: CASSLRLAVINEQFF. CDR3 bases: TGTGCCAGCAGCTTGAGGCTAGCGGTGATCAATGAGCAGTTCTTC.

The DNA for the CDR3 is TGTGCCAGCAGCGTATCGGGACAGGGTAACAATGAGCAGTTCTTC. Amino acid sequence: CASSVSGQGNNEQFF. This chain joins TRBV9 and TRBJ2-1, with TRBD1 identical over 9 bases. Trimming cost V 1 base and J 5 bases; bases outside gene matches: 4. Germline CDR1 and CDR2: SGDLS and YYNGEE. CDR3 length: 15 residues. Based on the CDR3 plus reference TRBV9 and TRBJ2-1, the full variable domain is DSGVTQTPKHLITATGQRVTLRCSPRSGDLSVYWYQQSLDQGLQFLIQYYNGEERAKGNILERFSAQQFPDLHSELNLSSLELGDSALYFCASSVSGQGNNEQFFGPGTRLTVL.

The V and J genes are TRBV29-1 and TRBJ1-1; TRBD1 agrees at 7 bases. Germline-derived CDR1 and CDR2 are SQVTM and ANQGSEA. The trim removed 4 bases at V and 0 bases at J, leaving 2 bases unmatched. This CDR3 contains 13 residues. CDR3 loop: CSVVQGLNTEAFF. The DNA of the CDR3 is TGCAGCGTTGTACAGGGGTTGAACACTGAAGCTTTCTTT.

This sequence joins TRBV20-1 and TRBJ2-4; no clear D gene. This CDR3 spans 11 amino acids. Trimming shortened V by 6 bases and J by 7 bases, and 10 bases separated the two germline ends. Per the germline V gene, CDR1 is DFQATT and CDR2 is SNEGSKA (reference sequence). This CDR3 is CSATPLNIQYF. For the CDR3, the DNA is TGCAGTGCCACACCCCTCAACATTCAGTACTTC.

This chain connects TRBV19 to TRBJ1-2, with TRBD1 matching 8 bases. Losses at the gene ends were 4 bases for V and 3 bases for J; bases not matched to a gene: 1. In germline, CDR1 is LNHDA, CDR2 SQIVND (reference sequence). The CDR3 sequence is 13 residues long. The CDR3 reads CASSKQGDYGYTF. CDR3 nucleotides: TGTGCCAGTAGTAAACAGGGGGACTATGGCTACACCTTC.

The chain has TRBV7-9 and TRBJ1-1; D not certain. Trimming shortened V by 1 base and J by 3 bases, and 9 bases separated the two germline ends. Germline-derived CDR1 and CDR2 are SEHNR and FQNEAQ (reference sequence). This CDR3 region has 14 residues. The DNA of the CDR3 is TGTGCCAGCAGCTTAGATGCGGATTACACTGAAGCTTTCTTT. Translating it yields CASSLDADYTEAFF.

The V gene is TRBV10-3, the J gene TRBJ2-5; 9 nucleotides agree with TRBD2. This CDR3 region has 15 residues. With 10 bases clipped from V and 5 bases from J, the junction kept 14 bases outside the gene matches. Germline V CDR1 and CDR2: ENHRY, SYGVKD. CDR3 in DNA: TGTGCCACCCGCCGGGCGGGGGGGCAGACGGAGACCCAGTACTTC. Amino acid sequence: CATRRAGGQTETQYF.